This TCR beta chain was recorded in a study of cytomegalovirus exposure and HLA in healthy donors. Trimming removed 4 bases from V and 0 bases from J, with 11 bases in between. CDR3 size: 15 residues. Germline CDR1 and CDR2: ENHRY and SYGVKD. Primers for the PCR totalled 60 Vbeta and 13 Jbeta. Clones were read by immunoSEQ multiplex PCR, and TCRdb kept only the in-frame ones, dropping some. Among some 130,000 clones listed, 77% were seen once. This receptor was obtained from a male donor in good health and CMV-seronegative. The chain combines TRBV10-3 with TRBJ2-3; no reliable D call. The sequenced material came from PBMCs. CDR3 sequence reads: CAISGPPSSTDTQYF. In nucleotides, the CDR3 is TGTGCCATCAGTGGTCCCCCTTCTAGCACAGATACGCAGTATTTT.